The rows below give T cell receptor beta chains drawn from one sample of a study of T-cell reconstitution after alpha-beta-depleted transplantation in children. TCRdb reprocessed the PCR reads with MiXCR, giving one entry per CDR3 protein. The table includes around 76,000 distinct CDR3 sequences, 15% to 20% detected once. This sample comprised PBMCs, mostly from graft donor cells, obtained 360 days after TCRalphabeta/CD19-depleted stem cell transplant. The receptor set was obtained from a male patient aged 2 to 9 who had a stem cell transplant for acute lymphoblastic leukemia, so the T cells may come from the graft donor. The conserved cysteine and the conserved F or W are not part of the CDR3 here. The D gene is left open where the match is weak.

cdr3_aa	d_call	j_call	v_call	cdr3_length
ASSTDRGRATDTQY	TRBD1	TRBJ2-3	TRBV4-1	14
ASSLGHSNTGELF	NA	TRBJ2-2	TRBV4-1	13
ASSLGLRGHQPQH	TRBD1	TRBJ1-5	TRBV12-3/TRBV12-4	13
ASSLWTFSGGSYNEQF	NA	TRBJ2-1	TRBV27	16
ASSSSGDRYEQY	TRBD1	TRBJ2-7	TRBV27	12
ASSSGQGLAKNIQY	TRBD1	TRBJ2-4	TRBV5-5	14
ASSLGSASAKNIQY	NA	TRBJ2-4	TRBV5-1	14
ASSHGYQETQY	NA	TRBJ2-5	TRBV4-1	11
ATCPGLGSWETQY	TRBD2	TRBJ2-5	TRBV3-1	13
SARVPTANTEAF	NA	TRBJ1-1	TRBV20-1	12
ASSLLAGFFPYNEQF	TRBD2	TRBJ2-1	TRBV5-1	15
ASSSGRLGTGSSYNEQF	NA	TRBJ2-1	TRBV6-4	17
SVERTANGYGYT	NA	TRBJ1-2	TRBV29-1	12
ASSYWGNTEAF	NA	TRBJ1-1	TRBV6-5	11
ASSLRASGGTYEQY	TRBD2	TRBJ2-7	TRBV5-1	14
ASSLRADRFTYNEQF	NA	TRBJ2-1	TRBV7-6	15
ASSLSRIADTQY	NA	TRBJ2-3	TRBV27	12
ASSFGGRANEQY	TRBD2	TRBJ2-7	TRBV7-9	12
ASRLGLLPTYEQY	NA	TRBJ2-7	TRBV10-2	13
AISRAGGSYEQY	TRBD1	TRBJ2-7	TRBV10-3	12
ASSLDTYEQY	NA	TRBJ2-7	TRBV7-7	10
ASSLWRQGSTEAF	TRBD1	TRBJ1-1	TRBV28	13
ASSFRGNYGYT	NA	TRBJ1-2	TRBV12-3/TRBV12-4	11
ASSLVHRGWWDEQY	NA	TRBJ2-7	TRBV5-6	14
ASSRPGQGHGETQY	NA	TRBJ2-5	TRBV5-1	14
ASSLEYEGSGAEAF	NA	TRBJ1-1	TRBV7-6	14
AISATLGVFENEQF	NA	TRBJ2-1	TRBV10-3	14
ASRPALGTGKRTGELF	TRBD1	TRBJ2-2	TRBV2	16
ASSLAALSYEQY	NA	TRBJ2-7	TRBV11-2	12
ASSSWTGGKEKLF	TRBD1	TRBJ1-4	TRBV6-5	13
AISESGLAGADTQY	TRBD2	TRBJ2-3	TRBV10-3	14
ASSAEETQY	NA	TRBJ2-5	TRBV5-1	9
ASSWTPLAGKTGELF	TRBD2	TRBJ2-2	TRBV5-1	15
ASSFGREGRLNEQF	TRBD2	TRBJ2-1	TRBV7-9	14
AISGRLAGTGELF	TRBD2	TRBJ2-2	TRBV10-3	13
ASSLNTGRDEQF	NA	TRBJ2-1	TRBV5-4	12
ASSEGGEQETQY	NA	TRBJ2-5	TRBV6-1	12
ASSPPPGLAGDAYGELF	TRBD2	TRBJ2-2	TRBV11-2	17
AISESNYEQF	NA	TRBJ2-1	TRBV10-3	10
ASGPGTGVSNQPQH	TRBD1	TRBJ1-5	TRBV12-3/TRBV12-4	14
ASSLAPTSAGEQF	TRBD2	TRBJ2-1	TRBV7-9	13
VSRIGGELMNTEAF	NA	TRBJ1-1	TRBV6-4	14
ASSQDRGLAQY	TRBD2	TRBJ2-3	TRBV4-1	11
ASSANRGKAYEQY	TRBD1	TRBJ2-7	TRBV2	13
ASSLFPASGRPLYEQY	TRBD2	TRBJ2-7	TRBV7-6	16
ASSQIALGEQF	NA	TRBJ2-1	TRBV7-2	11
ASSLPSGSNEQF	TRBD2	TRBJ2-1	TRBV5-1	12
ASSWGLAGDYEQY	TRBD2	TRBJ2-7	TRBV5-6	13
ASSLAGSAVGGQF	NA	TRBJ2-1	TRBV7-9	13
ASSTPGLHNEQF	NA	TRBJ2-1	TRBV5-1	12
ASSLQGAETQY	TRBD1	TRBJ2-5	TRBV5-6	11
ASSLADRPAGELF	NA	TRBJ2-2	TRBV7-6	13
ASSEDRAEDRRGQF	TRBD1	TRBJ2-1	TRBV2	14
ASSQDTSGDTQY	TRBD2	TRBJ2-3	TRBV4-1	12
ASSFGTSGRGKQF	TRBD2	TRBJ2-1	TRBV27	13